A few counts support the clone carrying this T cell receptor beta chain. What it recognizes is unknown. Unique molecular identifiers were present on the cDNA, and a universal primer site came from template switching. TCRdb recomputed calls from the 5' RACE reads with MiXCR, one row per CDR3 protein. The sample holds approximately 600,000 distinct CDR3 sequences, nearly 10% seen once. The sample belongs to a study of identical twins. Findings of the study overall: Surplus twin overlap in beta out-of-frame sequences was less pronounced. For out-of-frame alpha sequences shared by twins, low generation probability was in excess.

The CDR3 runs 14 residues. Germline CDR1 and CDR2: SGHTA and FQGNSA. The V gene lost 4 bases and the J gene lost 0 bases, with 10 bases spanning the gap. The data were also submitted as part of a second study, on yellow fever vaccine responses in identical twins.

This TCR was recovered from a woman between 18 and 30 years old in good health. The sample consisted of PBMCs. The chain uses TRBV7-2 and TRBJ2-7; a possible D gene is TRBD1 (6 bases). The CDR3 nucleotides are TGTGCCAGCAGCTGGACCAGGGGCTCCTACGAGCAGTACTTC. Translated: CASSWTRGSYEQYF. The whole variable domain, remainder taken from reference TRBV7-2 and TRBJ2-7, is GAGVSQSPSNKVTEKGKDVELRCDPISGHTALYWYRQSLGQGLEFLIYFQGNSAPDKSGLPSDRFSAERTGGSVSTLTIQRTQQEDSAVYLCASSWTRGSYEQYFGPGTRLTVT.